This T cell receptor beta chain is from a study of graft-versus-host responses after intestinal transplantation. Study at large: Among the recipients, transplants were multivisceral, liver-intestinal, or isolated intestinal. Tacrolimus and steroids were given for around 3 years to all recipients after anti-thymocyte globulin induction. Points from the study as a whole: Early post-transplant HvG declines tracked with peak circulating GvH clone levels.

Some clones are missing from TCRdb's copy, which holds only in-frame ones; the method was immunoSEQ multiplex PCR. The data contain some 86,000 clones, roughly nine tenths of them singletons. Germline assignment: CDR1 ENHRY and CDR2 SYGVKD. The CDR3 is 14 amino acids. The J segment lost 2 bases and the V segment lost 6 bases, leaving 5 bases of the junction unmatched. A remark on this clone: The antigen remains undetermined.

The sequences come from unstimulated CD4+ T cells sorted from spleen or lymph node cells, collected before transplant. This receptor was obtained from a human donor who was the organ donor for an intestinal transplant. V usage is TRBV10-3 and J usage is TRBJ2-3, with TRBD1 matching over 7 bases. The DNA for the CDR3 is TGTGCCATCAGCTTCAGGGGGATCACAGATACGCAGTATTTT. This codes for CAISFRGITDTQYF.